This T cell receptor beta chain was found in a study of breast tumors, draining lymph nodes, adjacent tissues. By sample fraction, this clonotype is large. Its antigen is unidentified. Study findings and constraints: Findings are consistent with lymph node origin and intratumoral expansion of most tumor T cells.

The CDR3 is 13 residues long. Trimming removed 5 bases at V and 0 bases at J, with 11 bases between. Germline V CDR1 and CDR2: DFQATT, SNEGSKA (reference sequence). MiXCR was run by TCRdb on the multiplex PCR reads, yielding one entry per CDR3 protein. Here the sample spans tens of thousands of distinct CDR3 sequences, about 50% being singletons. This chain connects TRBV20-1 to TRBJ2-7; tentatively, D is TRBD2 (6 bases). The sequence was collected from a female donor with breast cancer. Some clones in this sample may be carry-over from other donors' samples. What was sequenced was breast tumor tissue. The CDR3 DNA reads as TGCAGTGCTGATGACGGGAGCTCCTACGAGCAGTACTTC. This encodes CSADDGSSYEQYF.